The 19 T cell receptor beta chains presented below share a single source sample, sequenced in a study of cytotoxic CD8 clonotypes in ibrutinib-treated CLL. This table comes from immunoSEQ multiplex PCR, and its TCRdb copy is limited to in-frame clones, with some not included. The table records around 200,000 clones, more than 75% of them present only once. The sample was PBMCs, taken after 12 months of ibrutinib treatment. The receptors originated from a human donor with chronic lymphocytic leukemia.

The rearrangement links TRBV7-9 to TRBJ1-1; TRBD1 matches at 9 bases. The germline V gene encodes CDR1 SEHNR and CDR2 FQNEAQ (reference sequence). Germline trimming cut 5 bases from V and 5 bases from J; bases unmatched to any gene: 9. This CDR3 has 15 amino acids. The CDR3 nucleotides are TGTGCCAGCAGCACCAGACAGGGGGAGGGAACTGAAGCTTTCTTT. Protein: CASSTRQGEGTEAFF.

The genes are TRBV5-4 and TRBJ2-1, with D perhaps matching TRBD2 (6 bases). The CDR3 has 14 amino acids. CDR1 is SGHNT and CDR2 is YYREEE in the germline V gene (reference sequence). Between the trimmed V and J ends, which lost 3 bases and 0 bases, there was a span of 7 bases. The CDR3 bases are TGTGCCAGCAGCTCGGAGGGCTCCTACAATGAGCAGTTCTTC. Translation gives CASSSEGSYNEQFF.

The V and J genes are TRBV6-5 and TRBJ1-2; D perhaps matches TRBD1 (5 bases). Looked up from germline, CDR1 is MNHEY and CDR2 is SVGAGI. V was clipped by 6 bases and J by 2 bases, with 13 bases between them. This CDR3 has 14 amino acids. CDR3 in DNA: TGTGCCAGCAGCCCGGACATTCGAAACTATGGCTACACCTTC. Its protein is CASSPDIRNYGYTF.

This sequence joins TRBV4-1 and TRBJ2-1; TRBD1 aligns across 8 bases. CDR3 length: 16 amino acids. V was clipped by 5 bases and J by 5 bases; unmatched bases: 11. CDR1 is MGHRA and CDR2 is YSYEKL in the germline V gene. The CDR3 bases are TGCGCCAGCAGCTTCCAACCGGGACAGGTTAACAATGAGCAGTTCTTC. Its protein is CASSFQPGQVNNEQFF.

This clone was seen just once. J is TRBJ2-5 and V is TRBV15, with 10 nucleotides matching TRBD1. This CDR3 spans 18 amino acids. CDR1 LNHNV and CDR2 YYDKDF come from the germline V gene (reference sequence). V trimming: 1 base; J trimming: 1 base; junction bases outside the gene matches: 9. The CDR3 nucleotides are TGTGCCACCAGCAGAGGGGTGGGACAGGGGCTATTCCAAGAGACCCAGTACTTC. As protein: CATSRGVGQGLFQETQYF.

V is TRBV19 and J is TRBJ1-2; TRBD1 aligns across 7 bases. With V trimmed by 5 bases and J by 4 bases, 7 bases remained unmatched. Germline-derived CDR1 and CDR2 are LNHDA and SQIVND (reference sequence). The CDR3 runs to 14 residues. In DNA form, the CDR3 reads TGTGCCAGTAGTCCCCAGACAGGGCTCTATGGCTACACCTTC. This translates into CASSPQTGLYGYTF.

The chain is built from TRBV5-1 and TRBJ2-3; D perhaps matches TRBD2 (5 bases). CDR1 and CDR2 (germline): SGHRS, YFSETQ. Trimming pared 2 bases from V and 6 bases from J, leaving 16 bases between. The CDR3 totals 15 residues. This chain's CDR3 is CASSLAASGRDTQYF. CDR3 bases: TGCGCCAGCAGCTTAGCGGCCAGCGGACGGGATACGCAGTATTTT.

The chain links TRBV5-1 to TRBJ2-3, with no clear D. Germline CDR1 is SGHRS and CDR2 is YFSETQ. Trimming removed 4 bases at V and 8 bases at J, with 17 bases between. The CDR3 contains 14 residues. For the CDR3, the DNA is TGCGCCAGCAGCCAGCCAACTACGGTGGGTACGCAGTATTTT. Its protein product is CASSQPTTVGTQYF. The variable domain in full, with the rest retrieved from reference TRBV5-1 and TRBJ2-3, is KAGVTQTPRYLIKTRGQQVTLSCSPISGHRSVSWYQQTPGQGLQFLFEYFSETQRNKGNFPGRFSGRQFSNSRSEMNVSTLELGDSALYLCASSQPTTVGTQYFGPGTRLTVL.

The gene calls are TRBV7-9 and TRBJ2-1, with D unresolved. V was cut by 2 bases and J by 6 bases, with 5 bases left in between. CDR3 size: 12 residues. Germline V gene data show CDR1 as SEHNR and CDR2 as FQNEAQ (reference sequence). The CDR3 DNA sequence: TGTGCCAGCAGCTTAAAGGTCAATGAGCAGTTCTTC. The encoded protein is CASSLKVNEQFF.

The CDR3 DNA reads as TGCGCCAGCAGCCGCCCAGGAGTTACTAATGAAAAACTGTTTTTT. Translation: CASSRPGVTNEKLFF. The chain combines TRBV4-1 with TRBJ1-4, with D unclear. Trimming removed 4 bases from V and 2 bases from J, with 11 bases in between. This CDR3 has 15 residues. CDR1 is MGHRA and CDR2 is YSYEKL in the germline V gene.

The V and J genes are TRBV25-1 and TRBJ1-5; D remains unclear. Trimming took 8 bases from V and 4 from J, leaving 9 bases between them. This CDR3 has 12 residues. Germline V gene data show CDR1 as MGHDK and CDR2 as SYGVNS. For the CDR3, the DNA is TGTGCCAGCGGTTACGGAAATCAGCCCCAGCATTTT. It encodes CASGYGNQPQHF.

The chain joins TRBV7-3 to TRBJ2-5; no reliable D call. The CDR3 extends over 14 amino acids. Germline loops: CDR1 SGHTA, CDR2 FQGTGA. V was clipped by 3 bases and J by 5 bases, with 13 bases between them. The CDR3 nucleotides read TGTGCCAGCAGCTTCTCACGAAACCCGGAGACCCAGTACTTC. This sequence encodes CASSFSRNPETQYF.

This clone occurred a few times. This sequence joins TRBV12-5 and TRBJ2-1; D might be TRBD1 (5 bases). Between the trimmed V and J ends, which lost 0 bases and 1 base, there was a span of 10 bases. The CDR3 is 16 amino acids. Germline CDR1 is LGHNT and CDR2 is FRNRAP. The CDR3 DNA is TGTGCTAGTGGTTTGGTTACCAGGACATCCTACAATGAGCAGTTCTTC. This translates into CASGLVTRTSYNEQFF.

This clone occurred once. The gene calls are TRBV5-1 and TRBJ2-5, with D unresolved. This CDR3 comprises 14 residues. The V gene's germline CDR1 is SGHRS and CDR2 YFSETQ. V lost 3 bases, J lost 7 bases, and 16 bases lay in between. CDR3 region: CASSYYSPDGTQYF. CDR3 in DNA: TGCGCCAGCAGCTACTATTCGCCGGATGGGACCCAGTACTTC. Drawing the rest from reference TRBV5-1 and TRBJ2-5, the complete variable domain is KAGVTQTPRYLIKTRGQQVTLSCSPISGHRSVSWYQQTPGQGLQFLFEYFSETQRNKGNFPGRFSGRQFSNSRSEMNVSTLELGDSALYLCASSYYSPDGTQYFGPGTRLLVL.

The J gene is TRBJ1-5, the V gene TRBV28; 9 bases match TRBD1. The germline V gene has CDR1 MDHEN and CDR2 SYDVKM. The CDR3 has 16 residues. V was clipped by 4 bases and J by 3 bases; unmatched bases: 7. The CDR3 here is CASSSGGQGVNQPQHF. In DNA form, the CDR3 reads TGTGCCAGCAGTTCGGGGGGACAGGGAGTCAATCAGCCCCAGCATTTT.

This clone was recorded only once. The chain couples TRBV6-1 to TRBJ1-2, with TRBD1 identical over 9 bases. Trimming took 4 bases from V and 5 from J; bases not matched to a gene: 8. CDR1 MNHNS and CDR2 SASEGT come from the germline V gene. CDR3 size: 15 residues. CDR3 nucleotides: TGTGCCAGCAGTGGGATGGGCGGGACAGGGTATGGCTACACCTTC. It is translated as CASSGMGGTGYGYTF.

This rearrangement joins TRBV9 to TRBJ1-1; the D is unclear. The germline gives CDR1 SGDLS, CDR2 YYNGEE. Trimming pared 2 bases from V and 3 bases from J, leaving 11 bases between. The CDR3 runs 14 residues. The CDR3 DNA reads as TGTGCCAGCAGCGTCGGTGGTTACGACACTGAAGCTTTCTTT. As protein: CASSVGGYDTEAFF.

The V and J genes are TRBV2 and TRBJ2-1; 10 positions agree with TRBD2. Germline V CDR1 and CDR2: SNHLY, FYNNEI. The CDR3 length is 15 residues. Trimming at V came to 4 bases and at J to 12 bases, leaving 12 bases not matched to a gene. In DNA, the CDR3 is TGTGCCAGCAGTGGAACGGGACTAGCGCATGGGGGGCAGTTCTTC. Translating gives CASSGTGLAHGGQFF. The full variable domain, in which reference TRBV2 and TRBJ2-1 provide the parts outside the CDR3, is EPEVTQTPSHQVTQMGQEVILRCVPISNHLYFYWYRQILGQKVEFLVSFYNNEISEKSEIFDDQFSVERPDGSNFTLKIRSTKLEDSAMYFCASSGTGLAHGGQFFGPGTRLTVL.

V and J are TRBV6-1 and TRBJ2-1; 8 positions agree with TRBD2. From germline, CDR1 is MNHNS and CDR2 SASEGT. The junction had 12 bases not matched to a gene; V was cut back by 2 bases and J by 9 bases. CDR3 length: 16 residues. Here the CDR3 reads CASSESGGQRLAEQFF. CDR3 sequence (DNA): TGTGCCAGCAGTGAAAGCGGGGGCCAACGGCTCGCTGAGCAGTTCTTC.